This T cell receptor (beta chain) was profiled in a study of cytomegalovirus exposure and HLA in healthy donors. On this clone itself: The antigen is undetermined. The sample contains more than one DNA sequence encoding this CDR3.

60 Vbeta and 13 Jbeta primers were used in PCR. Using immunoSEQ multiplex PCR, the repertoire was profiled, and TCRdb retains in-frame clones only, with some absent. This table holds 90,000 to 100,000 clones, 82% found once. Points from the study as a whole: Under in vitro conditions, a few CMV-associated chains were confirmed as specific for CMV antigens. In a later analysis, an Asian-associated ancestry cluster reportedly showed fewer N-insertions than the roughly 700-donor mean.

V gave up 4 bases and J gave up 2 bases, with 9 bases separating them. The CDR3 extends over 13 amino acids. Germline values: CDR1 SGHNT, CDR2 YYREEE (reference sequence). The sample taken for sequencing was PBMCs. The sequence came from a man aged 50-60 years in good health and CMV-seronegative. V and J are TRBV5-4 and TRBJ1-2, with a weak D call TRBD1 (6 bases). CDR3 amino acids: CASSPDRNYGYTF. The CDR3 nucleotides read TGTGCCAGCAGCCCGGACAGAAACTATGGCTACACCTTC.